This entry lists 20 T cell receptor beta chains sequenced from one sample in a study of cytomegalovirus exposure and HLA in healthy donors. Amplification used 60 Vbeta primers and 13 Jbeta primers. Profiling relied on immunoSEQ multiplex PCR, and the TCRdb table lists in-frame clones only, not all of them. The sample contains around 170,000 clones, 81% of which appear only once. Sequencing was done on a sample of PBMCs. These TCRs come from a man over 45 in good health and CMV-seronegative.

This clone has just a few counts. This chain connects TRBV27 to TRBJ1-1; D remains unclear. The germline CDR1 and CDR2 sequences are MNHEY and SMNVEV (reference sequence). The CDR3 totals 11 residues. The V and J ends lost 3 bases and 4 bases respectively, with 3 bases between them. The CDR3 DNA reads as TGTGCCAGCAGTTTCGGCACTGAAGCTTTCTTT. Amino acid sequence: CASSFGTEAFF.

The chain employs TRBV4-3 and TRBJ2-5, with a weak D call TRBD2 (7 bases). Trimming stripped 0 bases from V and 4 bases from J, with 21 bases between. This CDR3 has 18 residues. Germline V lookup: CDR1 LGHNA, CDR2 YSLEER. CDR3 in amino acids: CASSQDTGQGGRGETQYF. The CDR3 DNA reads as TGCGCCAGCAGCCAAGACACAGGACAAGGGGGGAGGGGAGAGACCCAGTACTTC.

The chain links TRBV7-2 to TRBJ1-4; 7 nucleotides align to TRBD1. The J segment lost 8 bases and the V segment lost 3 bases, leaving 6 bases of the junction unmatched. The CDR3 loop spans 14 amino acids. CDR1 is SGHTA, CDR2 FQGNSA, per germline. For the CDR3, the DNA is TGTGCCAGCAGCTTCCGACAGGGTGGCGAAAAACTGTTTTTT. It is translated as CASSFRQGGEKLFF.

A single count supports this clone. CDR3 bases: TGTGCCAGCAGCGACGGGGACAGCCACGGCTACACCTTC. Translating gives CASSDGDSHGYTF. This chain links TRBV9 with TRBJ1-2, with 7 bases identical to TRBD1. Looked up from germline, CDR1 is SGDLS and CDR2 is YYNGEE. There are 13 residues in the CDR3. J was trimmed by 8 bases and V by 3 bases; bases with no gene match: 7.

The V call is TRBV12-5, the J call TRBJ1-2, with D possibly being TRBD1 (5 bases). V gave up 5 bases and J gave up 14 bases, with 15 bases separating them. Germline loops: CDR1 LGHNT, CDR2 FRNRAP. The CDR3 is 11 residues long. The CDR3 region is CASGPGTGETF. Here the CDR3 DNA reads TGTGCTAGTGGTCCTGGGACGGGAGAGACCTTC.

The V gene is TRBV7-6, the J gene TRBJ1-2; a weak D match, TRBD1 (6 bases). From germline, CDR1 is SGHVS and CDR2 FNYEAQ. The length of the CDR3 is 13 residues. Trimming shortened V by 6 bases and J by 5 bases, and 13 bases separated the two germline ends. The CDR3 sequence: CASSPAGAYGYTF. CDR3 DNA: TGTGCCAGCAGTCCGGCGGGGGCTTATGGCTACACCTTC.

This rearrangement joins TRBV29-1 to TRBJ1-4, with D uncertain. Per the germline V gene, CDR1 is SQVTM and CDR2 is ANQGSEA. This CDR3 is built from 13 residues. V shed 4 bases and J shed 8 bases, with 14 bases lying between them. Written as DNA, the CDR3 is TGCAGCGTTGCCCCCGGGATCGGAGAAAAACTGTTTTTT. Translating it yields CSVAPGIGEKLFF. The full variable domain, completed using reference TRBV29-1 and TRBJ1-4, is SAVISQKPSRDICQRGTSLTIQCQVDSQVTMMFWYRQQPGQSLTLIATANQGSEATYESGFVIDKFPISRPNLTFSTLTVSNMSPEDSSIYLCSVAPGIGEKLFFGSGTQLSVL.

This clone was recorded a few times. The CDR3 DNA follows: TGTGCCAGCAGCTTTTGGGGCTTGGGAGATACGCAGTATTTT. Residues: CASSFWGLGDTQYF. This rearrangement joins TRBV11-2 to TRBJ2-3; D possibly corresponds to TRBD1 (5 bases). Between the trimmed V and J ends, which lost 3 bases and 5 bases, there was a span of 12 bases. The CDR3 is 14 residues long. Germline V lookup: CDR1 SGHAT, CDR2 FQNNGV.

CDR3 in amino acids: CASSYGRNTGELFF. As DNA, the CDR3 is TGTGCCAGCAGTTACGGTAGAAACACCGGGGAGCTGTTTTTT. The chain has TRBV6-5 and TRBJ2-2; no clear D. The CDR3 length is 14 residues. In germline, CDR1 is MNHEY, CDR2 SVGAGI. Trimming stripped 2 bases from V and 2 bases from J, with 6 bases between.

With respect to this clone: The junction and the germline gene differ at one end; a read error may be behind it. CDR3 loop: CSSRYTTDTQYF. The CDR3 DNA is TGTTCCAGCAGGTACACGACAGATACGCAGTATTTT. V gene TRBV7-9 combines with J gene TRBJ2-3; D ambiguous. The germline CDR1 and CDR2 sequences are SEHNR and FQNEAQ (reference sequence). The CDR3 runs 12 residues.

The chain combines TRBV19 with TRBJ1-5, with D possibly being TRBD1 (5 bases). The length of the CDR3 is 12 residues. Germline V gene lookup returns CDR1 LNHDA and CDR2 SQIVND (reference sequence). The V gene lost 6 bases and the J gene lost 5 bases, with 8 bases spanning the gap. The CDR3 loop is CASSAGYQPQHF. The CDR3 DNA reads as TGTGCCAGTAGCGCAGGGTATCAGCCCCAGCATTTT. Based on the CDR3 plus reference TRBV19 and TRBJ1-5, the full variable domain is DGGITQSPKYLFRKEGQNVTLSCEQNLNHDAMYWYRQDPGQGLRLIYYSQIVNDFQKGDIAEGYSVSREKKESFPLTVTSAQKNPTAFYLCASSAGYQPQHFGDGTRLSIL.

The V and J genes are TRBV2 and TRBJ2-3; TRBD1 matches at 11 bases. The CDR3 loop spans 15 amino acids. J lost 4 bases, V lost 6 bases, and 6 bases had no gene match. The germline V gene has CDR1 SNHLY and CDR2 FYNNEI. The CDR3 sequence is CASSADRGQADTQYF. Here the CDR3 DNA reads TGTGCCAGCAGCGCGGACAGGGGGCAGGCAGATACGCAGTATTTT.

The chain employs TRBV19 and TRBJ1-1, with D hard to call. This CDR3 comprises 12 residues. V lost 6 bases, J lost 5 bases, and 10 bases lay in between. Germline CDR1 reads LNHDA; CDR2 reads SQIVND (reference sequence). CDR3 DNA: TGTGCCAGTAGCCACCGGAGGACTGAAGCTTTCTTT. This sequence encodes CASSHRRTEAFF.

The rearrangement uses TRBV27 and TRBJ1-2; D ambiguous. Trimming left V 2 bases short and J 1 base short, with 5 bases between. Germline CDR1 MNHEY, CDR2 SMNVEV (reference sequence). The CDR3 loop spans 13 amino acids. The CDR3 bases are TGTGCCAGCAGTTTAGGTAGTAACTATGGCTACACCTTC. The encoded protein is CASSLGSNYGYTF.

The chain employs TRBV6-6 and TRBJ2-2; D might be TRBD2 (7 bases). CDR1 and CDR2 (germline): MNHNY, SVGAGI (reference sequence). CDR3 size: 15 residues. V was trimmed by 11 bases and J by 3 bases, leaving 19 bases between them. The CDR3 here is CAHGGQALHTGELFF. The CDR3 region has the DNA TGTGCCCACGGGGGGCAGGCACTCCACACCGGGGAGCTGTTTTTT.

CDR3 DNA: TGTGCCAGCTCACCAGGACAGGCCGGTTTCCGTCAGCCCCAGCATTTT. This encodes CASSPGQAGFRQPQHF. J is TRBJ1-5 and V is TRBV18, with 7 nucleotides matching TRBD1. Germline CDR1 is KGHSH and CDR2 is LQKENI. V trimming: 2 bases; J trimming: 6 bases; junction bases outside the gene matches: 10. This CDR3 contains 16 residues.

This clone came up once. The CDR3 coding sequence is TGCGCCAGCAGCCTAGACCACAGCTCCTACGAGCAGTACTTC. Its protein product is CASSLDHSSYEQYF. This sequence joins TRBV4-3 and TRBJ2-7; no reliable D call. CDR3 size: 14 residues. Germline CDR1 LGHNA, CDR2 YSLEER. Deletions cut 4 bases from V and 0 bases from J, with 10 bases between.

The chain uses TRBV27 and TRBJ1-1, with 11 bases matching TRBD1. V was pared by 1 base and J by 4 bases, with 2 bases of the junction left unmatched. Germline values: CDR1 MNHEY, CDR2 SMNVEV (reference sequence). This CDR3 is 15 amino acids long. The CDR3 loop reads CASSLWTGGVTEAFF. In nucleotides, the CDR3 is TGTGCCAGCAGTTTATGGACAGGGGGCGTCACTGAAGCTTTCTTT.

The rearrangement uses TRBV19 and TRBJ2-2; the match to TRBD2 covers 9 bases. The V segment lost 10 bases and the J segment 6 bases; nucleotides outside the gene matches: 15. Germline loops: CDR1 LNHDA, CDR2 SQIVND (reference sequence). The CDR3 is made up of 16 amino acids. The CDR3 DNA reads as TGTGCCACCACAATCAAAGCGGGGGGATTACCCGGGGAGCTGTTTTTT. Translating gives CATTIKAGGLPGELFF.

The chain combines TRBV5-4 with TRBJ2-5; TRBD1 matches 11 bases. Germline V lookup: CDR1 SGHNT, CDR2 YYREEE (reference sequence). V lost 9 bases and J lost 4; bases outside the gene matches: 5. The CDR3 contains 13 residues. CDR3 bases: TGTGCCATCCGGGACAGGGGGGGAGAGACCCAGTACTTC. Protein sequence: CAIRDRGGETQYF.